Sequencing of this TCR beta chain was carried out in a study of CXCR3-negative and CXCR3-positive naive CD8 T cells. Study results and caveats: Memory cells differed in TRBV-TRBJ usage, but naive CXCR3-negative and CXCR3-positive cells had similar usage. More hydrophobic TRB CDR3s were found in CXCR3-positive naive cells than in CXCR3-negative naive cells.

The libraries of TRB cDNA were constructed through 5' RACE using UMI labels. For each CDR3 protein, TCRdb gives one entry from its re-call of the 5' RACE reads, without DNA. Recorded for this sample: 150,000 to 170,000 distinct CDR3 sequences. A word on this clonotype: Its antigen is not identified.

The CDR3 runs to 18 residues. Germline CDR1 and CDR2: ENHRY and SYGVKD. V gene TRBV10-3 combines with J gene TRBJ2-2; TCRdb names TRBD1, which stays unverified in the absence of DNA. Sequencing was performed on naive CXCR3+ CD8+ T cells from blood. Subset denoted: CD45RO-CCR7+CD27+CD95- naive CD8+ T cells expressing CXCR3 (TNR3+). This clonotype was obtained from a human donor in good health. Some clones in this sample may be carry-over from other donors' samples. This CDR3 is CAISESRSLRPLTGELFF.